The sequence of this T cell receptor beta chain was determined in a study of response to subunit inactivated influenza vaccine. Regarding the study as a whole: The study's authors posited that every seasonal influenza vaccination enlists few new T cells.

Many counts were recorded for this clonotype. Antigen: not known. TCRdb re-derived calls from the RT-PCR reads in MiXCR, one entry per CDR3 protein. Here the sample spans 600,000 to 700,000 distinct CDR3 sequences, approximately 14% being singletons. Between the trimmed V and J ends, which lost 5 bases and 5 bases, there was a span of 13 bases. This CDR3 is 12 amino acids long. Germline CDR1 is DFQATT and CDR2 is SNEGSKA (reference sequence). Source: PBMCs from blood, taken approximately 15 days before vaccination. The sequence derives from a man aged 50 to 60 who received an inactivated influenza vaccine. V usage is TRBV20-1 and J usage is TRBJ2-7, with a tentative D call TRBD2 (5 bases). CDR3 bases: TGCAGTGCTGTAAGGCGGGTTGACGAGCAGTACTTC. Residues: CSAVRRVDEQYF.